This is a list of T cell receptor beta chains from one sample in a study of PD-L1 blockade in urothelial cancer. Libraries were prepared by immunoSEQ multiplex PCR; TCRdb keeps only in-frame clonotypes and omits some of them. The sample consists of approximately 44,000 clones, 91% of them appearing once. The sample in question was PBMCs, obtained around atezolizumab (anti-PD-L1) treatment. The receptor set was obtained from a man in his 70s with urothelial cancer. CDR3s include the opening cysteine and the closing phenylalanine or tryptophan. A D gene is named only where the DNA matches it firmly. For some rows the clone size is stated as once, few or many, or as a class when expanded; others skip it.

>-|TRBV2|TRBJ1-2|-
CASSEVGGNYGYTF
TGTGCCAGCAGTGAAGTTGGGGGGAACTATGGCTACACCTTC
>-|TRBV9|TRBJ2-6|-
CASSVETANKPSGANVLTF
TGTGCCAGCAGCGTAGAGACAGCAAACAAACCCTCTGGGGCCAACGTCCTGACTTTC
>-|TRBV4-1|TRBJ2-2|-
CASSQGQRSNTGELFF
TGCGCCAGCAGCCAAGGCCAGCGATCGAACACCGGGGAGCTGTTTTTT
>-|TRBV6-7|TRBJ2-5|TRBD1
CASSSDRRKETQYF
TGTGCCAGCAGCTCGGACAGGAGGAAAGAGACCCAGTACTTC
>-|TRBV19|TRBJ2-3|-
CASSMEGRVADTQYF
TGTGCCAGTAGTATGGAGGGGAGAGTAGCAGATACGCAGTATTTT
>-|TRBV30|TRBJ2-1|-
CAWRGRGYNEQFF
TGTGCCTGGAGAGGGAGGGGGTACAATGAGCAGTTCTTC
>-|TRBV9|TRBJ2-1|TRBD2
CASSVGGLAGAYNEQFF
TGTGCCAGCAGCGTAGGGGGACTAGCGGGCGCATACAATGAGCAGTTCTTC
>-|TRBV27|TRBJ1-4|-
CASSPRRGSWQKLFF
TGTGCCAGCAGTCCCCGTCGGGGGAGCTGGCAAAAACTGTTTTTT
>-|TRBV29-1|TRBJ2-3|TRBD1
CSTKGGSDTQYF
TGCAGTACCAAAGGGGGCTCAGATACGCAGTATTTT
>-|TRBV4-1|TRBJ2-1|TRBD2
CASSRWGGSSYNEQFF
TGCGCCAGCAGCCGCTGGGGAGGGAGCTCCTACAATGAGCAGTTCTTC
>-|TRBV7-2|TRBJ2-3|TRBD2
CASSLGLAGWTDTQYF
TGTGCCAGCAGCTTAGGACTAGCGGGGTGGACAGATACGCAGTATTTT
>-|TRBV5-4|TRBJ2-3|TRBD1
CASSFGTGGTDTQYF
TGTGCCAGCAGCTTCGGGACAGGTGGTACAGATACGCAGTATTTT
>-|TRBV21-1|TRBJ1-5|-
CASSGPREGHGYSNQPQHF
TGTGCCAGCAGCGGACCTCGGGAGGGACACGGATATAGCAATCAGCCCCAGCATTTT
>-|TRBV9|TRBJ1-3|TRBD1
CASSATGAGNTIYF
TGTGCCAGCAGCGCAACAGGGGCCGGAAACACCATATATTTT
>-|TRBV28|TRBJ2-1|TRBD2
CASSSRLAGYNNEQFF
TGTGCCAGCAGTTCCCGACTAGCGGGATACAACAATGAGCAGTTCTTC
>-|TRBV7-6|TRBJ2-1|-
CASSELLYNEQFF
TGTGCCAGCAGCGAATTACTCTACAATGAGCAGTTCTTC
>-|TRBV10-2|TRBJ2-7|-
CASSESRSLLSYEQYF
TGCGCCAGCAGTGAGTCGCGGTCCCTTCTTTCCTACGAGCAGTACTTC
>-|TRBV2|TRBJ2-1|TRBD2
CASSFSGASYNEQFF
TGTGCCAGCAGTTTTAGCGGGGCTAGCTACAATGAGCAGTTCTTC
>-|TRBV25-1|TRBJ2-1|-
CASTRVGEQFF
TGTGCCAGCACCCGGGTGGGTGAGCAGTTCTTC
>-|TRBV28|TRBJ1-2|-
CASSSPLTEQGYTF
TGTGCCAGCAGTTCTCCCCTAACAGAGCAGGGCTACACCTTC
>-|TRBV2|TRBJ1-5|TRBD1
CASNWDSGLFNQPQHF
TGTGCCAGCAATTGGGACAGCGGCCTCTTCAATCAGCCCCAGCATTTT
>-|TRBV5-1|TRBJ1-2|TRBD1
CASSESQGARVSNGYTF
TGCGCCAGCAGCGAGTCTCAGGGGGCGCGGGTCTCCAATGGCTACACCTTC
>-|TRBV4-2|TRBJ2-3|TRBD2
CASSQASGSEDTQYF
TGTGCCAGCAGCCAGGCTAGCGGGAGCGAAGATACGCAGTATTTT
>-|TRBV27|TRBJ2-1|TRBD2
CASSLSSGSYNEQFF
TGTGCCAGCAGTTTATCTAGCGGGAGCTACAATGAGCAGTTCTTC
>-|TRBV28|TRBJ1-4|-
CASGTEGKLFF
TGTGCCAGCGGAACAGAGGGAAAACTGTTTTTT
>-|TRBV7-9|TRBJ1-2|-
CASSLGPADGYTF
TGTGCCAGCAGCTTAGGGCCTGCGGATGGCTACACCTTC
>-|TRBV6-5|TRBJ1-3|TRBD1
CASSYTQGAGGNTIYF
TGTGCCAGCAGTTACACACAGGGGGCAGGGGGAAACACCATATATTTT
>-|TRBV9|TRBJ1-3|TRBD1
CASSDDRGSGNTIYF
TGTGCCAGCAGCGACGACAGGGGCTCTGGAAACACCATATATTTT
>-|TRBV6-5|TRBJ2-7|TRBD1
CASKGQGKREQYF
TGTGCCAGCAAAGGACAGGGGAAAAGGGAGCAGTACTTC
>-|TRBV6-5|TRBJ1-6|-
CASSYDNPGNNSPLHF
TGTGCCAGCAGTTACGACAACCCAGGGAATAATTCACCCCTCCACTTT
>-|TRBV18|TRBJ2-7|TRBD2
CASSPFTLAGDFEQYF
TGTGCCAGCTCACCTTTTACACTAGCGGGAGATTTCGAGCAGTACTTC
>-|TRBV5-1|TRBJ1-1|TRBD1
CASSPTGMENTEAFF
TGCGCCAGCAGCCCGACAGGGATGGAGAACACTGAAGCTTTCTTT
>-|TRBV6-6|TRBJ1-5|-
CASSQQGSNQPQHF
TGTGCCAGCAGTCAACAGGGTAGCAATCAGCCCCAGCATTTT
>-|TRBV28|TRBJ2-1|TRBD1
CASRQGGSRNEQFF
TGTGCCAGCAGGCAAGGGGGCTCTCGTAATGAGCAGTTCTTC
>-|TRBV7-3|TRBJ1-1|TRBD1
CASSSDRGRGAFF
TGTGCCAGCAGCTCAGACAGGGGGCGTGGGGCTTTCTTT
>-|TRBV10-1|TRBJ2-5|TRBD2
CASSSSGRPETQYF
TGCGCCAGCAGTTCTAGCGGGAGGCCCGAGACCCAGTACTTC
>-|TRBV5-4|TRBJ2-7|-
CASSFPGTYEQYF
TGTGCCAGCAGCTTTCCCGGGACCTACGAGCAGTACTTC
>-|TRBV28|TRBJ2-7|-
CASSSSGGFQYF
TGTGCCAGCAGTTCTTCAGGGGGGTTTCAGTACTTC
>-|TRBV6-1|TRBJ1-1|-
CAGRGRMNTEAFF
TGTGCCGGGCGGGGGAGGATGAACACTGAAGCTTTCTTT
>-|TRBV10-2|TRBJ1-5|-
CASSESGAAYQPQHF
TGCGCCAGCAGTGAGTCAGGGGCCGCCTATCAGCCCCAGCATTTT
>-|TRBV18|TRBJ2-2|TRBD2
CASSPGLAGPTGELFF
TGTGCCAGCTCACCGGGACTAGCGGGACCCACCGGGGAGCTGTTTTTT
>-|TRBV19|TRBJ2-6|-
CATSPRVRGSGANVLTF
TGTGCCACGAGCCCCAGGGTACGCGGCTCTGGGGCCAACGTCCTGACTTTC
>-|TRBV10-2|TRBJ2-7|TRBD2
CASSHVGLAGAYEQYF
TGCGCCAGCAGCCATGTGGGACTAGCGGGAGCATACGAGCAGTACTTC
>-|TRBV5-5|TRBJ1-5|-
CASSSGLPEAAQHF
TGTGCCAGCAGCTCGGGACTTCCCGAGGCAGCCCAGCATTTT
>-|TRBV19|TRBJ2-2|-
CASSPYRVPNTGELFF
TGTGCCAGTAGTCCATACAGGGTACCGAACACCGGGGAGCTGTTTTTT
>once|TRBV6-5|TRBJ2-7|-
CASSYRRGGEQYF
TGTGCCAGCAGTTACCGGAGAGGCGGCGAGCAGTACTTC
>-|TRBV5-6|TRBJ1-2|-
CASSSRSLTGNYGYTF
TGTGCCAGCAGCTCACGATCCCTAACAGGGAACTATGGCTACACCTTC
>-|TRBV9|TRBJ1-1|-
CASSAQTAQSEAFF
TGTGCCAGCAGCGCCCAGACAGCTCAGAGTGAAGCTTTCTTT
>-|TRBV5-1|TRBJ2-5|-
CASSRVGDVGETQYF
TGCGCCAGCAGCCGGGTTGGTGACGTGGGAGAGACCCAGTACTTC
>-|TRBV5-1|TRBJ1-2|TRBD1
CASSSYNRGVDYGYTF
TGCGCCAGCAGCTCGTACAACAGGGGAGTTGACTATGGCTACACCTTC
>-|TRBV6-5|TRBJ2-5|TRBD2
CASSWGGPETQYF
TGTGCCAGCAGCTGGGGAGGGCCGGAGACCCAGTACTTC
>-|TRBV5-1|TRBJ2-7|TRBD2
CASSGLPGLAGVEQYF
TGCGCCAGCAGCGGCCTTCCAGGACTAGCGGGTGTGGAGCAGTACTTC
>-|TRBV19|TRBJ2-1|-
CASQNREPYNEQFF
TGTGCCAGCCAGAATCGGGAACCCTACAATGAGCAGTTCTTC
>-|TRBV5-1|TRBJ1-6|TRBD1
CASSSGQGGNSPLHF
TGCGCCAGCAGCTCTGGACAGGGAGGGAATTCACCCCTCCACTTT
>-|TRBV4-1|TRBJ2-2|-
CASSPPGQGNTGELFF
TGCGCCAGCAGCCCCCCCGGGCAGGGCAACACCGGGGAGCTGTTTTTT